This T cell receptor beta chain originates from a study of blood T cells in healthy people across ages. Ten or more counts support this clonotype. Germline V lookup: CDR1 LGHNA, CDR2 YSLEER. Trimming took 5 bases from V and 3 from J; bases not matched to a gene: 12. CDR3 length equals 17 residues. A J-beta primer mix and a sample-barcoded 5' primer were used in a second PCR of about 6 to 12 cycles. TCRdb called the 5' RACE reads again in MiXCR, with one record for every CDR3 protein. The sample contains around 1,100,000 distinct CDR3 sequences, 35% to 40% of which appear only once. The TCR comes from a man aged 18 to 35 in good health. This chain connects TRBV4-3 to TRBJ2-3; 9 nucleotides agree with TRBD1. The sequenced material came from blood. CDR3 sequence (DNA): TGCGCCAGCAGCTCAGGGACAGGGCAGGTGGAAACAGATACGCAGTATTTT. Its translation: CASSSGTGQVETDTQYF.